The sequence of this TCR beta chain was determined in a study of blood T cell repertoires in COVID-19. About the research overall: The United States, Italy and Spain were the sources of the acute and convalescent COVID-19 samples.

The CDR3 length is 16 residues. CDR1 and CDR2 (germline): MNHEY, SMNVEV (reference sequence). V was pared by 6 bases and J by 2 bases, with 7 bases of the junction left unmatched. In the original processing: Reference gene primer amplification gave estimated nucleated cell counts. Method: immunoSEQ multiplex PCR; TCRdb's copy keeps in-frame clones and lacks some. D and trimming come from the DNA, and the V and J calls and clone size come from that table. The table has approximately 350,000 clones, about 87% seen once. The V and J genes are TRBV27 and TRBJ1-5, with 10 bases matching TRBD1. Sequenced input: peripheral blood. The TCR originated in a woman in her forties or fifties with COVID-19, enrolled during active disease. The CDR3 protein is CASSLRTGGGNQPQHF. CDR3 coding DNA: TGTGCCAGCAGCCTCCGGACAGGGGGAGGCAATCAGCCCCAGCATTTT.